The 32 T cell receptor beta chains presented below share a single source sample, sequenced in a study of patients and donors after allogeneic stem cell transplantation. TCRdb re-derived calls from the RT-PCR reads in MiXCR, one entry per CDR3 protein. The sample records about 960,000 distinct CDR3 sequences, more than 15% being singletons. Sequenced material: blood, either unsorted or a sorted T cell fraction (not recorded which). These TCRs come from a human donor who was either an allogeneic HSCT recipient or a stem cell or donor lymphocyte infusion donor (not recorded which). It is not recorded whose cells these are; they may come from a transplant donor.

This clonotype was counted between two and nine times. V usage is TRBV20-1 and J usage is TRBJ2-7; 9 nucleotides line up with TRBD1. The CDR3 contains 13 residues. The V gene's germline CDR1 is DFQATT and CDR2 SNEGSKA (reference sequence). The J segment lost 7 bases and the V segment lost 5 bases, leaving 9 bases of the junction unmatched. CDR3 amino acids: CSAPHRGRGEQYF. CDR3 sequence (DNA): TGCAGTGCTCCACACAGGGGGCGAGGAGAGCAGTACTTC.

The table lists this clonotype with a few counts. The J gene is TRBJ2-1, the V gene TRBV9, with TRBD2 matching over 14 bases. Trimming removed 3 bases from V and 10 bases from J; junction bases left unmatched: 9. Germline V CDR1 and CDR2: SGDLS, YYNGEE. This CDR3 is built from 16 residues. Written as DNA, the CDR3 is TGTGCCAGCAGCGCTTCCGGGACTAGCGGGAGCGGGGAGCAGTTCTTC. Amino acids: CASSASGTSGSGEQFF. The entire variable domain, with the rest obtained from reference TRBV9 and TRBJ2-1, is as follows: DSGVTQTPKHLITATGQRVTLRCSPRSGDLSVYWYQQSLDQGLQFLIQYYNGEERAKGNILERFSAQQFPDLHSELNLSSLELGDSALYFCASSASGTSGSGEQFFGPGTRLTVL.

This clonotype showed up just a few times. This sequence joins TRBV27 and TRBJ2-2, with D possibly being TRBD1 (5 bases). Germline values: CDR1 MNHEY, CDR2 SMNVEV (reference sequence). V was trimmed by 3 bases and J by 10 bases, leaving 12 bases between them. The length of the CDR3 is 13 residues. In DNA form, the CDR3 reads TGTGCCAGCAGTTTTCACAGACAGCAGGAGCTGTTTTTT. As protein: CASSFHRQQELFF.

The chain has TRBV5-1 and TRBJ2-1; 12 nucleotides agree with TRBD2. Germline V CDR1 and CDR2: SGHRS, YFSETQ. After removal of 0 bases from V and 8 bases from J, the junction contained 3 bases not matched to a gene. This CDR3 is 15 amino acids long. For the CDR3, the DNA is TGCGCCAGCAGCTTGGGGACTAGCGGGATCTATGAGCAGTTCTTC. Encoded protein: CASSLGTSGIYEQFF.

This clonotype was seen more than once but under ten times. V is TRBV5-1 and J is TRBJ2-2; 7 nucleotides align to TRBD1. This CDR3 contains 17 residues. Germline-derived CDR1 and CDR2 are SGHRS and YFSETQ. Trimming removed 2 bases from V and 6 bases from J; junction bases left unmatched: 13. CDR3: CASSLPLTGMAAGELFF. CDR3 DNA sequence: TGCGCCAGCAGCTTACCCTTGACAGGGATGGCGGCCGGGGAGCTGTTTTTT.

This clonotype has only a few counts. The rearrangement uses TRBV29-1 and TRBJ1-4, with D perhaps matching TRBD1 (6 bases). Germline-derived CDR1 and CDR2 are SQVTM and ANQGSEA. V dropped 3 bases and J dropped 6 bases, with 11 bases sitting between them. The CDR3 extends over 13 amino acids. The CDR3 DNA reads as TGCAGCGTTGAGGGGGACAAACATGAAAAACTGTTTTTT. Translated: CSVEGDKHEKLFF.

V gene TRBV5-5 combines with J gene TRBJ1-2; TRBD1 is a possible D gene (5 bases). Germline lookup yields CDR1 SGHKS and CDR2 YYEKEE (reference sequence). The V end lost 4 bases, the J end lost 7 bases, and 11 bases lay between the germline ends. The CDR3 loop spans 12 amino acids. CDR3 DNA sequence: TGTGCCAGCAGCGCCGGGGGGAGTGGCTACACCTTC. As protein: CASSAGGSGYTF.

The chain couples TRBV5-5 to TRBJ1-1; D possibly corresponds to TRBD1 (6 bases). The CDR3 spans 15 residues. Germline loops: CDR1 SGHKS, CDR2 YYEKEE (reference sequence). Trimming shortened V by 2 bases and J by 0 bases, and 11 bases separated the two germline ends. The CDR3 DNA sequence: TGTGCCAGCAGCTTTACAGGGCGATTGAACACTGAAGCTTTCTTT. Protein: CASSFTGRLNTEAFF.

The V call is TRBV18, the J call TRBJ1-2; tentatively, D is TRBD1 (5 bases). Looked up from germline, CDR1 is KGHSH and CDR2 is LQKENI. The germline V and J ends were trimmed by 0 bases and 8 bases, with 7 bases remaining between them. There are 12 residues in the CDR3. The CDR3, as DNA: TGTGCCAGCTCACCACCGGGGGACGGCTACACCTTC. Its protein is CASSPPGDGYTF.

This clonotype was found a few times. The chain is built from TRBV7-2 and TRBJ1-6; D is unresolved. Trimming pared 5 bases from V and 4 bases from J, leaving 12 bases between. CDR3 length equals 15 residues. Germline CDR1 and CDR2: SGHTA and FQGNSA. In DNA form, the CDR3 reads TGTGCCAGCAGCCCGAACGGGAGGTATAATTCACCCCTCCACTTT. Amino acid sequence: CASSPNGRYNSPLHF.

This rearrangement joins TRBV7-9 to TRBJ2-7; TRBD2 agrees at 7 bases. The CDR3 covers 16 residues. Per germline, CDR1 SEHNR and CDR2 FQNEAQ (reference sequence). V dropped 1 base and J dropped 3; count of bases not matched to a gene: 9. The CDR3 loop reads CASSLVSGTKNYEQYF. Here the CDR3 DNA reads TGTGCCAGCAGCTTAGTCTCCGGGACTAAAAACTACGAGCAGTACTTC.

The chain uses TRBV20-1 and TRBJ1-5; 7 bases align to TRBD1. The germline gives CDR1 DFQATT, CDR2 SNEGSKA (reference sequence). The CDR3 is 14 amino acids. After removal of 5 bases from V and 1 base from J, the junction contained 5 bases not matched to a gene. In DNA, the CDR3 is TGCAGTGCTTTGCAGGGGGGGAGCAATCAGCCCCAGCATTTT. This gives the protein CSALQGGSNQPQHF.

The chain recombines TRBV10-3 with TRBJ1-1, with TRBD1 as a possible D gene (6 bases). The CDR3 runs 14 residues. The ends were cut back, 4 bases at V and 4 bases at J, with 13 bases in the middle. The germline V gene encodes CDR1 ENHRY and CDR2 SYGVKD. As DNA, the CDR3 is TGTGCCATCAGTGGCCAGGGGCAGCGCACTGAAGCTTTCTTT. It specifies CAISGQGQRTEAFF.

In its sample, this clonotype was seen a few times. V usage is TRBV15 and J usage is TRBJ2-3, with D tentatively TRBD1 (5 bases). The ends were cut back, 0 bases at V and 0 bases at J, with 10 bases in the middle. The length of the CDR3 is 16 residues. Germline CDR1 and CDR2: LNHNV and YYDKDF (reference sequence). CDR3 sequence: CATSRDRSGSTDTQYF. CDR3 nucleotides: TGTGCCACCAGCAGAGATCGGTCAGGGAGCACAGATACGCAGTATTTT.

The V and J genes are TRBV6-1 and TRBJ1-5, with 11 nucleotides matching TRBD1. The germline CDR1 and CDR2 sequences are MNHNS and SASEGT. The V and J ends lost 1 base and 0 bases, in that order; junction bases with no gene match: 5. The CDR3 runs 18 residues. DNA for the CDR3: TGTGCCAGCAGTGAAGTGAGGACAGGGGGCCATAGCAATCAGCCCCAGCATTTT. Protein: CASSEVRTGGHSNQPQHF.

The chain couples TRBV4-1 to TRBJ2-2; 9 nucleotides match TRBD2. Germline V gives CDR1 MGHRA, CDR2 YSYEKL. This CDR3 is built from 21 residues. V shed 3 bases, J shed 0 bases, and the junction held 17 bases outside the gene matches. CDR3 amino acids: CASSQLRAGGSFYTNTGELFF. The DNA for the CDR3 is TGCGCCAGCAGCCAGCTTCGAGCGGGGGGAAGTTTTTATACGAACACCGGGGAGCTGTTTTTT.

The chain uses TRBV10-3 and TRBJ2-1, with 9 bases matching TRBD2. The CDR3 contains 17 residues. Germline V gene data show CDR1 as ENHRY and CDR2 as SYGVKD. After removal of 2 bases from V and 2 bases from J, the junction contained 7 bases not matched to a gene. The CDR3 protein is CAISESSGGNPYNEQFF. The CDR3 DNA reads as TGTGCCATCAGTGAGAGTAGCGGGGGCAACCCCTACAATGAGCAGTTCTTC.

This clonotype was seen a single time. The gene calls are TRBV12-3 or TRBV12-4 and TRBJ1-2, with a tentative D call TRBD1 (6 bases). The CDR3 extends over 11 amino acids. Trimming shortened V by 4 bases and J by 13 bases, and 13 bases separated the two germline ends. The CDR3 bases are TGTGCCAGCAGTTCATCCGGGACACCCACCTTC. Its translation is CASSSSGTPTF.

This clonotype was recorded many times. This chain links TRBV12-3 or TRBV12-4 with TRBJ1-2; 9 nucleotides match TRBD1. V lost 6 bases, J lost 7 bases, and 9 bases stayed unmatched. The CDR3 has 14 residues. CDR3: CASRPATGGSGYTF. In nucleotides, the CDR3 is TGTGCCAGCAGACCCGCTACAGGGGGCAGTGGCTACACCTTC.

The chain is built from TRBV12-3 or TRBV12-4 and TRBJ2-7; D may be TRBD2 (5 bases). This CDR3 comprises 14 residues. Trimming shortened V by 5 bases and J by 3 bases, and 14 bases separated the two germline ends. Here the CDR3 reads CASSRAGEGYEQYF. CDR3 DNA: TGTGCCAGCAGTCGGGCGGGCGAGGGCTACGAGCAGTACTTC.

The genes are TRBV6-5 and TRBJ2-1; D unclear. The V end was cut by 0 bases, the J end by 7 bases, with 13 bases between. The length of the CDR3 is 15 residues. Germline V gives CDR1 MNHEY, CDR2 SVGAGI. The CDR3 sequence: CASSYSRARRNEQFF. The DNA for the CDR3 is TGTGCCAGCAGTTACTCAAGGGCTAGACGGAATGAGCAGTTCTTC.

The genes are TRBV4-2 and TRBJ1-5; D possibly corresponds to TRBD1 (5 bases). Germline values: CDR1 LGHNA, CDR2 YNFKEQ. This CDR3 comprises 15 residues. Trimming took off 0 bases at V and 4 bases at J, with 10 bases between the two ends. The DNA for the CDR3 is TGTGCCAGCAGCCAAGATGGGGGTAGGAATCAGCCCCAGCATTTT. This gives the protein CASSQDGGRNQPQHF.

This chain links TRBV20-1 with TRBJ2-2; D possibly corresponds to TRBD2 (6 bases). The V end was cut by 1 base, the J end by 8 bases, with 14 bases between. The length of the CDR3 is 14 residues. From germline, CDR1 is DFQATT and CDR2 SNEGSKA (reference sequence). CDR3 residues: CSARGRGTEGELFF. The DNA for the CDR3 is TGCAGTGCTAGAGGGAGGGGTACGGAAGGGGAGCTGTTTTTT.

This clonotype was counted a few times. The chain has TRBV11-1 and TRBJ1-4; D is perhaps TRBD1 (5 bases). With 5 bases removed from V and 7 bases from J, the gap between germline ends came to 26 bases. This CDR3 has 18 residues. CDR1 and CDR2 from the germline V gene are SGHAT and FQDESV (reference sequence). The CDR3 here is CASSPRFSLGEGSEKLFF. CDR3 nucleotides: TGTGCCAGCAGCCCCCGATTTTCGTTGGGGGAGGGCAGTGAAAAACTGTTTTTT.

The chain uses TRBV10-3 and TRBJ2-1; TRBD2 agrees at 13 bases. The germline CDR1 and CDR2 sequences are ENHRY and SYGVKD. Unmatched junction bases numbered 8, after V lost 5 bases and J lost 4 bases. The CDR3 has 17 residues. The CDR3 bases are TGTGCCATCAGTAGGGGGGGACTAGCGGGGACTTACAATGAGCAGTTCTTC. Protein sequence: CAISRGGLAGTYNEQFF.

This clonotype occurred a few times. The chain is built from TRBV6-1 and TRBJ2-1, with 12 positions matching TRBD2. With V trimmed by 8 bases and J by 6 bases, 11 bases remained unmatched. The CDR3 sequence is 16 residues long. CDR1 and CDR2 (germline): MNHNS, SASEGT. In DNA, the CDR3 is TGTGCCAGCCAGCCAAGAACTAGCGGGGGGCCCAATGAGCAGTTCTTC. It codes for CASQPRTSGGPNEQFF.

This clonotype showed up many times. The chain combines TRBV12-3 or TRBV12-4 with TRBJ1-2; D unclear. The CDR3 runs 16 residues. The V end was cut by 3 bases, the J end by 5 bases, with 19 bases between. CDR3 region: CASSFRRGRLLYGYTF. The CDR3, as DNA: TGTGCCAGCAGTTTTCGTCGGGGAAGGCTCCTTTATGGCTACACCTTC.

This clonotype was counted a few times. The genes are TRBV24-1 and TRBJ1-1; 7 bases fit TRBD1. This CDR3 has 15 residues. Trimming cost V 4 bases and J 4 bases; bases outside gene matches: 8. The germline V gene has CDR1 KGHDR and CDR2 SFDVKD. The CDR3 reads CATSELTGLVTEAFF. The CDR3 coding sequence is TGTGCCACCAGTGAGTTGACAGGGCTAGTCACTGAAGCTTTCTTT.

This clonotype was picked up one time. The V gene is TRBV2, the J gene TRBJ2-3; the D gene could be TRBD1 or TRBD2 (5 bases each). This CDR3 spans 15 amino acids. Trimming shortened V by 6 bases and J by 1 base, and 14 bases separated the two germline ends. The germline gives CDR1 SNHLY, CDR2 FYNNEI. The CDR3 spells CASSPYGTGTDTQYF. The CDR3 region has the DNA TGTGCCAGCAGCCCCTATGGGACGGGCACAGATACGCAGTATTTT.

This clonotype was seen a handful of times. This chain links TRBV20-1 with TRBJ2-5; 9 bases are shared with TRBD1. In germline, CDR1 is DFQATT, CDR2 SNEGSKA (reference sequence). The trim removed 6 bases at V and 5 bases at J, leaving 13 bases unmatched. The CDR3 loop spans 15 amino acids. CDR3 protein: CSATKRDREQETQYF. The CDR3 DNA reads TGCAGTGCCACGAAAAGGGACAGGGAGCAGGAGACCCAGTACTTC.

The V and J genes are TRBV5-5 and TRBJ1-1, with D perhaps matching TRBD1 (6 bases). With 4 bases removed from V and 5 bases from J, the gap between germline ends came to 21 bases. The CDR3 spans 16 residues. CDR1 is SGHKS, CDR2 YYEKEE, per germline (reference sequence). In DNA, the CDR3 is TGTGCCAGCAGCCCATTGAATGTACAGGGTAGGACTGAAGCTTTCTTT. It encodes CASSPLNVQGRTEAFF. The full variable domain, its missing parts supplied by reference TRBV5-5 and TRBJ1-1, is DAGVTQSPTHLIKTRGQQVTLRCSPISGHKSVSWYQQVLGQGPQFIFQYYEKEERGRGNFPDRFSARQFPNYSSELNVNALLLGDSALYLCASSPLNVQGRTEAFFGQGTRLTVV.

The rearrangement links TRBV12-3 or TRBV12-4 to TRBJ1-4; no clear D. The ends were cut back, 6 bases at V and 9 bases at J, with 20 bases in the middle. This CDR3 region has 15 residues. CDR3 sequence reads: CASSGGVARTKKLFF. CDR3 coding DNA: TGTGCCAGCAGCGGAGGAGTGGCTCGAACGAAAAAACTGTTTTTT.